This T cell receptor beta chain was sequenced in a study of Graves' ophthalmopathy and Graves' hyperthyroidism. Study-wide context: The study drew peripheral blood at initial diagnosis, before any treatment. Study-level results: With less than 90% sensitivity and roughly 80% specificity, a 13-signature model separated ophthalmopathy from stable hyperthyroidism. Appearing in blood as well were most expanded thyroid clonotypes above 0.001 frequency. Ophthalmopathy progression was predicted by the model at less than 71% sensitivity and roughly 72% specificity.

The CDR3 sequence is 13 residues long. Germline CDR1 and CDR2: KGHSH and LQKENI. RNA transcripts served as template for amplifying TCR beta CDR3 sequences. RT-PCR with HTBI primers came first, then second-round multiplex PCR. Each CDR3 protein is one row after TCRdb ran MiXCR on the multiplex PCR reads. Here the sample spans roughly 300,000 distinct CDR3 sequences, roughly 15% being singletons. This clonotype has ten or more counts. No antigen is known for it. A junction boundary mismatches the germline segment, possibly from a read error. Input material: peripheral blood. This receptor was taken from an adult man with Graves' ophthalmopathy. V is TRBV18 and J is TRBJ1-1; D unresolved. The CDR3 region is CASSPGLNTEAFF. Here the CDR3 DNA reads TGCGCCAGCAGCCCCGGACTGAACACTGAAGCTTTCTTT. Full variable domain (remainder filled in from reference TRBV18 and TRBJ1-1): NAGVMQNPRHLVRRRGQEARLRCSPMKGHSHVYWYRQLPEEGLKFMVYLQKENIIDESGMPKERFSAEFPKEGPSILRIQQVVRGDSAAYFCASSPGLNTEAFFGQGTRLTVV.